The 10 T cell receptor beta chains listed next were all sequenced from one sample in a study of pediatric ulcerative colitis. Sequencing was performed with immunoSEQ multiplex PCR; in TCRdb, only in-frame clones are kept and a portion is missing. The sample consists of 35,000 or so clones, 60% to 75% of them appearing once. During colonoscopy, one to two rectal pinch biopsies were collected. Specimen: gut tissue. All receptors come from a boy aged 5 to 17 with moderate ulcerative colitis.

The V and J genes are TRBV4-1 and TRBJ2-7, with unresolved D. From germline, CDR1 is MGHRA and CDR2 YSYEKL. The CDR3 is 14 residues long. The V and J ends lost 4 bases and 1 base respectively, with 11 bases between them. The CDR3, as DNA: TGCGCCAGCAGCCTTAGGACCGTATCCTACGAGCAGTACTTC. This gives the protein CASSLRTVSYEQYF.

The V call is TRBV5-1, the J call TRBJ1-2; D is undetermined. With 1 base removed from V and 1 base from J, the gap between germline ends came to 5 bases. This CDR3 has 13 residues. CDR1 and CDR2 (germline): SGHRS, YFSETQ. The CDR3 nucleotides are TGCGCCAGCAGCTTGCCAAATAACTATGGCTACACCTTC. The encoded protein is CASSLPNNYGYTF.

The chain links TRBV6-1 to TRBJ2-1; 9 bases match TRBD2. Unmatched junction bases numbered 9, after V lost 8 bases and J lost 7 bases. Germline V gives CDR1 MNHNS, CDR2 SASEGT. The CDR3 consists of 14 residues. The CDR3 coding sequence is TGTGCCAGCTTTACCGGGACTAGCAGTAATGAGCAGTTCTTC. Amino acids: CASFTGTSSNEQFF.

This sequence joins TRBV5-1 and TRBJ2-3; no reliable D call. The germline V and J ends were trimmed by 2 bases and 2 bases, with 12 bases remaining between them. Looked up from germline, CDR1 is SGHRS and CDR2 is YFSETQ. The CDR3 spans 15 residues. CDR3 residues: CASSFSGFNTDTQYF. CDR3 sequence (DNA): TGCGCCAGCAGCTTTTCCGGGTTTAACACAGATACGCAGTATTTT.

The chain is built from TRBV21-1 and TRBJ1-3; the listed D gene, TRBD1, was not tested against the DNA. TRBV21-1 is listed as a pseudogene. This CDR3 contains 14 residues. For the CDR3, the DNA is TGTGCCAGCAGCAAAGGGTGGGCAGGCAGTCCCATATATTTT. It translates to CASSKGWAGSPIYF.

The chain is built from TRBV19 and TRBJ1-2; 10 bases fit TRBD1. Germline CDR1 and CDR2: LNHDA and SQIVND (reference sequence). This CDR3 region has 15 residues. V trimming: 8 bases; J trimming: 2 bases; junction bases outside the gene matches: 8. DNA of the CDR3: TGTGCCAGTTCGACCCGACAGGGGGCCAACTATGGCTACACCTTC. Its protein product is CASSTRQGANYGYTF.

The chain employs TRBV6-5 and TRBJ2-7, with 8 bases matching TRBD1. This CDR3 contains 15 residues. CDR1 and CDR2 (germline): MNHEY, SVGAGI. V shed 6 bases, J shed 1 base, and the junction held 8 bases outside the gene matches. The CDR3 protein is CASRLQGESSYEQYF. CDR3 DNA: TGTGCCAGCAGACTACAGGGGGAGTCATCCTACGAGCAGTACTTC.

The chain is built from TRBV5-4 and TRBJ2-1; 8 nucleotides match TRBD2. The germline CDR1 and CDR2 sequences are SGHNT and YYREEE (reference sequence). The CDR3 runs to 18 residues. J lost 7 bases, V lost 7 bases, and 22 bases had no gene match. Here the CDR3 reads CASLFRKEGLGSWNEQFF. CDR3 coding DNA: TGTGCCAGCTTATTCCGAAAAGAGGGACTAGGGAGTTGGAATGAGCAGTTCTTC.

The chain couples TRBV7-2 to TRBJ2-2, with D unresolved. The CDR3 loop spans 12 amino acids. The germline gives CDR1 SGHTA, CDR2 FQGNSA. The germline V and J ends were trimmed by 7 bases and 6 bases, with 9 bases remaining between them. CDR3 nucleotides: TGTGCCAGCACCCGTCAGGCCGGGGAGCTGTTTTTT. As protein: CASTRQAGELFF.

This chain connects TRBV10-3 to TRBJ2-3; TRBD2 agrees at 14 bases. This CDR3 spans 18 amino acids. The germline gives CDR1 ENHRY, CDR2 SYGVKD. The V segment lost 10 bases and the J segment 6 bases; nucleotides outside the gene matches: 18. CDR3 nucleotide sequence: TGTGCCACCGAAGAAGGGAGACTAGCGGGGGGGTCCGGGGATACGCAGTATTTT. This sequence encodes CATEEGRLAGGSGDTQYF.